This TCR beta chain was identified during a study of siplizumab effects on memory and regulatory T cells. Study-wide results and caveats: Greater diversity than memory cells seemed evident in naive T cells, which also appeared to be major alloresponse contributors.

Notes on this clone: Its antigen is undetermined. A read error may produce the germline difference seen at one junction end. At the DNA level, this CDR3 is encoded by other sequences in the same sample as well.

Roughly 94,000 TCR templates were assayed per sample. Clones were read by immunoSEQ multiplex PCR, and TCRdb kept only the in-frame ones, dropping some. The table lists about 110,000 clones, 80% to 95% of them singletons. The CDR3 runs to 11 residues. In germline, CDR1 is DFQATT, CDR2 SNEGSKA (reference sequence). V gene TRBV20-1 combines with J gene TRBJ1-1; TRBD1 agrees at 7 bases. This sequence originates from a human donor in good health. Sequenced material: CD4+ T cells sorted from blood. Written as DNA, the CDR3 is TGCAGTGCCAACAGGGGAACTGAGGCTTTCTTT. Its protein is CSANRGTEAFF.